This T cell receptor (beta chain) was recovered during a study of glioma-infiltrating T cells. Points from the study as a whole: Very few CDR3 sequences were shared between tissue and blood. Above-expected tissue-blood divergence occurred in all gliomas, most in low-grade ones.

Per germline, CDR1 DFQATT and CDR2 SNEGSKA (reference sequence). V gave up 0 bases and J gave up 10 bases; unmatched junction bases: 4. The CDR3 runs 12 residues. This clonotype turned up a few times. Its matching antigen is unknown. The iRepertoire nested amplicon-rescue multiplex PCR amplified TCR alpha and beta CDR3s from RNA. TCRdb used MiXCR to reprocess the multiplex PCR reads, holding one entry per CDR3 protein. This table has about 140,000 distinct CDR3 sequences, about 39% appearing once. The clonotype comes from a human donor with low-grade glioma or glioblastoma, undergoing nonglioma brain surgery, or in good health (not recorded which). The V call is TRBV20-1, the J call TRBJ1-1; 8 positions match TRBD1. Sequenced: glioma tissue, nonneoplastic brain tissue, or PBMCs (not recorded which). CDR3 DNA: TGCAGTGCTAGAGATCCCGACAGGGGAGCTTTCTTT. This sequence encodes CSARDPDRGAFF.